This note documents a single TCR beta chain sequence. TCRdb keeps only in-frame clones here, not all; method: immunoSEQ multiplex PCR. The sample has some 83,000 clones, approximately 86% seen once; the top ten hold roughly 8%. This sample stems from a study of blood T cell repertoires in COVID-19. Background on the study: Spain, Italy and the United States supplied samples that represented acute and convalescent COVID-19.

V trimming: 0 bases; J trimming: 8 bases; junction bases outside the gene matches: 7. Looked up from germline, CDR1 is SGHRS and CDR2 is YFSETQ. CDR3 length equals 15 residues. The chain is built from TRBV5-1 and TRBJ2-1; 8 bases match TRBD1. Sequenced: peripheral blood. The receptor was derived from a man older than 75 with active or convalescent COVID-19. CDR3 sequence reads: CASSLETGGVDEQFF. In nucleotides, the CDR3 is TGCGCCAGCAGCTTGGAAACAGGGGGTGTAGATGAGCAGTTCTTC.